The T cell receptor (beta chain) under discussion was sequenced for a study of vaccination and CD4 T cells after COVID-19. Study-wide background: In the convalescent cohort, there were six males and four females, two of them Hispanic. Median draw time for post-COVID samples was roughly 96 days post-diagnosis (range 35 to 161). Study-level findings and limits: A comparatively limited set of convalescent patients was examined, with no early post-infection timepoints. Reactive clone data from convalescent patients indicated a median of approximately 86% appearing only post-vaccination.

This CDR3 has 15 residues. The germline V gene encodes CDR1 SNHLY and CDR2 FYNNEI. The V gene lost 3 bases and the J gene lost 2 bases, with 14 bases spanning the gap. TCRdb passed the PCR reads through MiXCR, listing each CDR3 protein once. In the table there are some 18,000 distinct CDR3 sequences, roughly two thirds of which are singletons. With respect to this clonotype: Its specificity is unknown.

The chain recombines TRBV2 with TRBJ2-7; no clear D. The sample was CD4+ T cells from blood, taken after SARS-CoV-2 vaccination. This sequence originates from a human donor who had recovered from COVID-19. CDR3 nucleotides: TGTGCCAGCAGTGAGTTCCGGTATGAGACCTACGAGCAGTACTTC. Its protein product is CASSEFRYETYEQYF.